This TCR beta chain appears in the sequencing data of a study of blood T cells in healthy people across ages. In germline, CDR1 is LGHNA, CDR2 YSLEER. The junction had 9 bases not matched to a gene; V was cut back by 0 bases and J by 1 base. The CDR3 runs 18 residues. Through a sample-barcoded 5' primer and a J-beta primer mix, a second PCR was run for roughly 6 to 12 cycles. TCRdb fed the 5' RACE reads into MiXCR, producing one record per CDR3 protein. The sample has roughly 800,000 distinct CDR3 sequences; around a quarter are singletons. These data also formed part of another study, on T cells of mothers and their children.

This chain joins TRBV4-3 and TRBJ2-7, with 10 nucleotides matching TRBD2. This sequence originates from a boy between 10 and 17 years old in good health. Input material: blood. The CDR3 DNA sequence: TGCGCCAGCAGCCAAGATCGACCCACTAGCGGGGCATCCTACGAGCAGTACTTC. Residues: CASSQDRPTSGASYEQYF.